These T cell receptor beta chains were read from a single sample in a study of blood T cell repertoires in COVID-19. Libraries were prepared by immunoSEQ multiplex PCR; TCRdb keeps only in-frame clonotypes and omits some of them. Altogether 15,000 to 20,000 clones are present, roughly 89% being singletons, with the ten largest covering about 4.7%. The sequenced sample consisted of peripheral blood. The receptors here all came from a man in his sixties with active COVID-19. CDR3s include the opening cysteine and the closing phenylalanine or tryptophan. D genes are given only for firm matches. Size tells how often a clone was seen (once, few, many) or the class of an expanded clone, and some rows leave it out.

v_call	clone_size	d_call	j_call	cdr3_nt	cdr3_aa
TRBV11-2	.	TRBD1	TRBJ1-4	TGTGCCAGCAGCATTGGACAGGGGGCTGAAAAACTGTTTTTT	CASSIGQGAEKLFF
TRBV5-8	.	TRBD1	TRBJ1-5	TGTGCCAGCAGCTCCTACGTTGTAGGGGGCTGGGTTCGAGGCAATCAGCCCCAGCATTTT	CASSSYVVGGWVRGNQPQHF
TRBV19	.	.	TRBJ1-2	TGTGCCAGTAGTCCTACGATGTTTTATGGCTACACCTTC	CASSPTMFYGYTF
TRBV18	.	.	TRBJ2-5	TGTGCCAGCTCAGAATTAAGGGGGCAAGAGACCCAGTACTTC	CASSELRGQETQYF
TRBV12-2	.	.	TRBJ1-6	TGTGCAAGTCGCTTAGGCCCAGCAGGGAATTCACCCCTCCACTTT	CASRLGPAGNSPLHF
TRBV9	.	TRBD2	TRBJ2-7	TGTGCCAGCGGCCTAAGGGACTATAGCTACGAGCAGTACTTC	CASGLRDYSYEQYF
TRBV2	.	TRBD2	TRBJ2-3	TGTGCCAGCAGTGAAGGGACTAGCGGGGGAACAGATACGCAGTATTTT	CASSEGTSGGTDTQYF
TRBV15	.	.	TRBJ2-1	TGTGCCACCAGCCGCCTCAAGGAGAAATACAATGAGCAGTTCTTC	CATSRLKEKYNEQFF
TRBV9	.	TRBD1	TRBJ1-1	TGTGCCAGCAGCGTAGCTGGGGACAGGAGGAACACTGAAGCTTTCTTT	CASSVAGDRRNTEAFF
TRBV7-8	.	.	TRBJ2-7	TGTGCCAGCAGCTTAGCGTCGCCAGGGGAATTATACGAGCAGTACTTC	CASSLASPGELYEQYF
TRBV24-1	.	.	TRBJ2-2	TGTGCCACCAGTGACGCCCGCGAGACCGGGGAGCTGTTTTTT	CATSDARETGELFF
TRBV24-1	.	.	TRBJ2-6	TGTGCCACCAGTAGTACAGCTGGGGCCAACGTCCTGACTTTC	CATSSTAGANVLTF
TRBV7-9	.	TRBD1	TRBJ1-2	TGTGCCTCCACGACAGGGGGGATCTATGGCTACACCTTC	CASTTGGIYGYTF
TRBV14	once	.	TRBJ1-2	TGTGCCAGCAGCCAAGATTTGGCAGGCCGAAACTATGGCTACACCTTC	CASSQDLAGRNYGYTF
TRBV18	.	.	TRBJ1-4	TGTGCCAGCTCACCACCGGGCGGGGCGGCAACTAATGAAAAACTGTTTTTT	CASSPPGGAATNEKLFF
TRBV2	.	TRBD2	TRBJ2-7	TGTGCCAGCAGTGAAGCGGGAAGGGGCGGGGGCTACGAGCAGTACTTC	CASSEAGRGGGYEQYF
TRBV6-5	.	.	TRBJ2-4	TGTGCCAGCTCCCCCCCGGGTTGGCAGTACTTC	CASSPPGWQYF